This T cell receptor (beta chain) was documented in a study of chronic HIV infection and antiretroviral therapy. TCRdb used MiXCR to reprocess the 5' RACE reads, holding one entry per CDR3 protein. The table includes 45,000 to 55,000 distinct CDR3 sequences, about 18% detected once. The CDR3 runs to 14 residues. Trimming removed 6 bases from V and 1 base from J; junction bases left unmatched: 2. The V gene's germline CDR1 is SNHLY and CDR2 FYNNEI. The sample was peripheral blood. This TCR was sampled from an adult who had HIV and had not received antiretroviral therapy, or was an uninfected healthy control (not recorded which). The chain carries TRBV2 and TRBJ2-5; 10 bases agree with TRBD2. CDR3 in DNA: TGTGCCAGCAGGAGCGGGAGGGCCCAAGAGACCCAGTACTTC. Its protein is CASRSGRAQETQYF. Complete variable domain (other parts from reference TRBV2 and TRBJ2-5): EPEVTQTPSHQVTQMGQEVILRCVPISNHLYFYWYRQILGQKVEFLVSFYNNEISEKSEIFDDQFSVERPDGSNFTLKIRSTKLEDSAMYFCASRSGRAQETQYFGPGTRLLVL.